The T cell receptor (beta chain) described here comes from a study of vaccination and CD4 T cells after COVID-19. Across the study: For post-vaccine samples, collection took place a median around 73 days after dose two, ranging from 14 to 241. As control conditions, cultures were given either a CEFX pool serving as positive control, an HIV-1 Nef pool, or no peptide at all.

The study sequenced cultured CD4+ T cell DNA using the Oncomine TCR Beta short-read assay. DNA came from CD4+ T cells after culture. TCRdb itself ran the PCR reads through MiXCR, one entry per CDR3 protein. In the table there are thousands of distinct CDR3 sequences, 35% of which are singletons. Concerning this clonotype: Its antigen remains unidentified. Mismatch with germline at one junction end may stem from a read error.

The CDR3 is 15 residues long. Germline CDR1 MDHEN, CDR2 SYDVKM. Treatment given: approximately nine-day PBMC culture with coronavirus spike peptide pools or control peptides (ViraFEST assay). Investigators obtained the unexposed donor's CD4+ T cells before the COVID-19 pandemic (2011-2018). ViraFEST stimulated the growth of antigen-specific T cells using peptide pools and subsequently profiled their TCRs by sequencing. On days 3 and 7, half the medium was swapped for fresh IL-2-containing medium. The receptor's source is a human donor in good health. The sequenced sample was CD4+ T cells from blood, cultured in vitro. This chain joins TRBV28 and TRBJ2-7, with TRBD1 matching 12 bases. The CDR3 DNA reads TGTCCCAGCAGTTTAATAGGGACAGGGGGCCACGAGCAGTACTTC. Translating gives CPSSLIGTGGHEQYF.